This T cell receptor (beta chain) was sequenced for a study of blood T cell repertoires in COVID-19. Study background: Whether acute or convalescent, the COVID-19 samples came from the United States, Italy and Spain. PBMCs, B-cell-depleted T cells, or T cells provided the cDNA or gDNA that made up the material.

CDR1 is LNHNV, CDR2 YYDKDF, per germline (reference sequence). Trimming left V 4 bases short and J 6 bases short, with 8 bases between. CDR3 length equals 12 residues. As processed by the authors: Scientists estimated how many nucleated cells there were by amplifying reference gene primers. Using immunoSEQ multiplex PCR, the repertoire was profiled, and TCRdb retains in-frame clones only, with some absent. Clonal size and the V and J genes are those of that table, whereas D and trimming came from the DNA. The sample has roughly 18,000 clones; over 65% are singletons. Sequences were obtained from peripheral blood. The chain links TRBV15 to TRBJ2-3; D may be TRBD2 (6 bases). This clonotype originated in a human donor in a cohort sampled during active COVID-19. This CDR3 is CATSTRGDTQYF. As DNA, the CDR3 is TGTGCCACCAGCACCCGGGGGGATACGCAGTATTTT.